This TCR beta chain was captured by sequencing in a study of T cells in Graves' hyperthyroidism and ophthalmopathy. Amplification yielded TCR beta CDR3 regions, with RNA transcripts as the source. HTBI primers were employed in a first-round RT-PCR of the TCR CDR3. TCRdb ran MiXCR on the multiplex PCR reads and lists one entry per CDR3 protein. The sample has hundreds of thousands of distinct CDR3 sequences, under 15% seen once. Study findings and constraints: Ophthalmopathy, which appeared later, was predicted by the model a median around 6.5 months before onset.

The CDR3 loop spans 19 amino acids. V was shortened by 2 bases and J by 0 bases, with 20 bases between the two germline ends. In the case of this clonotype: The antigen is not known.

The chain links TRBV12-3 or TRBV12-4 to TRBJ1-5, with D uncertain. What was sequenced was blood. The clonotype comes from a woman in her thirties or forties with Graves' ophthalmopathy. The CDR3 loop reads CASSLLQRLGPYSNQPQHF. The CDR3 coding sequence is TGTGCCAGCAGTTTACTTCAACGACTTGGACCTTATAGCAATCAGCCCCAGCATTTT.